This T cell receptor (beta chain) originates from a study of Ad26.COV2.S vaccination and SARS-CoV-2 variants. Study-level information: Donor allocation was to the COV1001 Ad26.COV2.S trial arm. Notes on the study in general: Comparable non-spike TCR breadth was observed in vaccine and placebo recipients. Spike-specific TCR breadth was greater in vaccine than placebo recipients.

The CDR3 consists of 19 residues. The germline V gene has CDR1 LNHDA and CDR2 SQIVND (reference sequence). Documented treatment: 15 to 20 received Ad26.COV2.S at low or high dose, single or two shots; 5 received placebo; per-sample allocation not given. The samples date from day 63 after the first vaccine or placebo injection. This vaccine is an Ad26 vector that expresses the Wuhan-strain SARS-CoV-2 spike. Turning to this clone: Its antigen is not known. The germline gene is not matched at one end of the junction; a read error may be the cause.

Generated by immunoSEQ multiplex PCR, the TCRdb table keeps only in-frame clones and is missing some. Found here are roughly 350,000 clones, roughly 91% of them singletons; the top ten hold around 5.3%. Sequenced material: peripheral blood, taken in a trial of Ad26.COV2.S vaccine versus placebo. This TCR was recovered from a person aged 18-60 years who received the Ad26.COV2.S COVID-19 vaccine or a placebo. This chain connects TRBV19 to TRBJ2-6; D not certain. The CDR3 protein is CASSIMFQVVGSVANVLTF. The CDR3 DNA follows: TGTGCCAGTAGTATTATGTTCCAGGTCGTGGGGTCTGTGGCCAACGTCCTGACTTTC.